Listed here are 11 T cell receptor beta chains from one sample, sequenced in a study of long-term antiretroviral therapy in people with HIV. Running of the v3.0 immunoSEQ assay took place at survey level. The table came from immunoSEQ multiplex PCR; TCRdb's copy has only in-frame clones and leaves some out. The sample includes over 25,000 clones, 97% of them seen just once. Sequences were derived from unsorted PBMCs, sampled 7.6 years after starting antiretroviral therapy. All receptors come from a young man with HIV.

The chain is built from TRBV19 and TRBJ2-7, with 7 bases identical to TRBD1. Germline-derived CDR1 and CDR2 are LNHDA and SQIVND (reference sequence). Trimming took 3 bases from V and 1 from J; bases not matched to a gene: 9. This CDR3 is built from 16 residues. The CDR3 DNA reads TGTGCCAGTAGTATCGGTCAGGGACAGAGTTCCTACGAGCAGTACTTC. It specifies CASSIGQGQSSYEQYF.

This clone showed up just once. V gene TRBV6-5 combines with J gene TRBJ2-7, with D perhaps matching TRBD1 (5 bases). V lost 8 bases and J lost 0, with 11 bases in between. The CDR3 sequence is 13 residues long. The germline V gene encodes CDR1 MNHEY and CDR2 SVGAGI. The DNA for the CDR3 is TGTGCCAGCTCTGGCAGGGACTCCTACGAGCAGTACTTC. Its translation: CASSGRDSYEQYF.

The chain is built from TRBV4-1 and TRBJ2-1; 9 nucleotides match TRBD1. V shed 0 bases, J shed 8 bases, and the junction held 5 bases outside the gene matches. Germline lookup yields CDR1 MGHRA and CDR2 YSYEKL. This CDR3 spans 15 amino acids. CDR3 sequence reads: CASSQEGTGLDEQFF. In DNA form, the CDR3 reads TGCGCCAGCAGCCAAGAAGGGACAGGGCTCGATGAGCAGTTCTTC.

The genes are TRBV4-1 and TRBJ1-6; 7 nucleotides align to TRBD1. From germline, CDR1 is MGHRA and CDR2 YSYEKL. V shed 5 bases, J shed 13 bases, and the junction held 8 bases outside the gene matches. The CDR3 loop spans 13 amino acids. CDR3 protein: CASSSRGLGPLHF. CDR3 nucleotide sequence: TGCGCCAGCAGCTCGAGGGGGCTAGGCCCCCTCCACTTT.

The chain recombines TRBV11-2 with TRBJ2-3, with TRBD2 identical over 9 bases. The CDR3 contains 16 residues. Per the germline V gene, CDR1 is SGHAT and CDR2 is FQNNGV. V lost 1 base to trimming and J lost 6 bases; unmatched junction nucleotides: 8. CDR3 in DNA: TGTGCCAGCAGCTTAGTACTAGCGGGTTACGGGGATACGCAGTATTTT. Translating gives CASSLVLAGYGDTQYF. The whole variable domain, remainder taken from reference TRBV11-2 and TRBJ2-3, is EAGVAQSPRYKIIEKRQSVAFWCNPISGHATLYWYQQILGQGPKLLIQFQNNGVVDDSQLPKDRFSAERLKGVDSTLKIQPAKLEDSAVYLCASSLVLAGYGDTQYFGPGTRLTVL.

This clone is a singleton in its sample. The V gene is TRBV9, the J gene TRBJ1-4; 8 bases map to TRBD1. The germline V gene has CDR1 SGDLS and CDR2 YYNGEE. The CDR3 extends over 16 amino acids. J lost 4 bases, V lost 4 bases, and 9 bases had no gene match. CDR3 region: CASSSSGGGYNEKLFF. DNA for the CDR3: TGTGCCAGCAGCTCTTCAGGGGGCGGATATAATGAAAAACTGTTTTTT.

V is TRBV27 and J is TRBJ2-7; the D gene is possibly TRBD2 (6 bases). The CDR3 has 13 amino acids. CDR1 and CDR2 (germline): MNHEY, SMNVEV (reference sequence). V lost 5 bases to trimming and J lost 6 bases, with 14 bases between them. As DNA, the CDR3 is TGTGCCAGCAGTCCAGGAGGGGAGGCCGAGCAGTACTTC. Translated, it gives CASSPGGEAEQYF.

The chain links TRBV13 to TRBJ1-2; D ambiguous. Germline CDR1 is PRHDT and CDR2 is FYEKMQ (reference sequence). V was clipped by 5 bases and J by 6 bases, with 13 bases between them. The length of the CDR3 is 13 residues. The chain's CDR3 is CASSASERDGYTF. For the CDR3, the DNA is TGTGCCAGCAGCGCGTCCGAAAGGGATGGCTACACCTTC.

The CDR3 loop reads CASAPGLAGEDEQFF. In DNA, the CDR3 is TGTGCCAGTGCCCCGGGACTAGCGGGAGAAGATGAGCAGTTCTTC. The chain links TRBV11-1 to TRBJ2-1; 14 positions agree with TRBD2. CDR1 is SGHAT, CDR2 FQDESV, per germline (reference sequence). The CDR3 extends over 15 amino acids. J gave up 8 bases and V 9 bases, and 9 bases lay outside the gene matches.

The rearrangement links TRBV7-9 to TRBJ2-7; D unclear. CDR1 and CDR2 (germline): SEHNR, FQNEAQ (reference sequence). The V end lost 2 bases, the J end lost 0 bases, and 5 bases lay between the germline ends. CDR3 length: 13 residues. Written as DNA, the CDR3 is TGTGCCAGCAGCTTATACAGCTCCTACGAGCAGTACTTC. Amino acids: CASSLYSSYEQYF.

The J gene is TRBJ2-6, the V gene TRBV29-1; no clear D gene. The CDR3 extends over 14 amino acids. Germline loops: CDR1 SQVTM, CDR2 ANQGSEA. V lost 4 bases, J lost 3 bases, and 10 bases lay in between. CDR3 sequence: CSVVRLGGANVLTF. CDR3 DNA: TGCAGCGTTGTCCGGCTTGGTGGGGCCAACGTCCTGACTTTC.